The 23 T cell receptor beta chains given below trace back to one sample, sequenced in a study of chemoradiotherapy in HPV16-positive cancers. Clones were read by immunoSEQ multiplex PCR, and TCRdb kept only the in-frame ones, dropping some. Of around 13,000 clones listed, 75% to 90% are singletons. Sequencing was performed on blood, taken from a patient who underwent chemoradiotherapy. The receptors here all came from a human donor with HPV-associated anogenital cancer.

This chain connects TRBV7-2 to TRBJ1-5; 9 positions match TRBD1. Germline CDR1 reads SGHTA; CDR2 reads FQGNSA. Trimming cost V 6 bases and J 1 base; bases outside gene matches: 10. The length of the CDR3 is 17 residues. CDR3 region: CASSLQGAGFSNQPQHF. CDR3 nucleotide sequence: TGTGCCAGCAGTCTACAGGGGGCCGGTTTCAGCAATCAGCCCCAGCATTTT.

The J gene is TRBJ2-1, the V gene TRBV10-2; 8 nucleotides align to TRBD2. V was clipped by 5 bases and J by 6 bases; unmatched bases: 6. The CDR3 consists of 14 residues. Germline CDR1 is WSHSY and CDR2 is SAAADI. The CDR3 DNA reads TGCGCCAGCAGTCGAGCGGGAGTATCCAATGAGCAGTTCTTC. Protein: CASSRAGVSNEQFF.

The CDR3 coding sequence is TGCGCCAGCAGGAAACAGGGGCGGGGTACGCAGTATTTT. Protein sequence: CASRKQGRGTQYF. This rearrangement joins TRBV10-1 to TRBJ2-3, with D tentatively TRBD1 (7 bases). Trimming removed 6 bases at V and 8 bases at J, with 15 bases between. The germline CDR1 and CDR2 sequences are WNHNN and SYGVQD (reference sequence). CDR3 size: 13 residues.

The DNA of the CDR3 is TGTGCCAGCAGTTTACTTAGAACAGGGGTTATAGAGCAGTTCTTC. This sequence encodes CASSLLRTGVIEQFF. The chain links TRBV27 to TRBJ2-1; 7 positions agree with TRBD1. V gave up 2 bases and J gave up 10 bases; unmatched junction bases: 11. The CDR3 spans 15 residues. In germline, CDR1 is MNHEY, CDR2 SMNVEV (reference sequence).

The genes are TRBV7-2 and TRBJ1-4, with D uncertain. V was shortened by 0 bases and J by 5 bases, with 10 bases between the two germline ends. Germline CDR1 SGHTA, CDR2 FQGNSA. The CDR3 consists of 15 residues. CDR3 DNA sequence: TGTGCCAGCAGCTTAGCGGGCCATAGAAATGAAAAACTGTTTTTT. Its protein is CASSLAGHRNEKLFF.

A few counts support this clone. The rearrangement links TRBV7-9 to TRBJ2-7; 10 bases align to TRBD2. CDR1 is SEHNR, CDR2 FQNEAQ, per germline (reference sequence). The CDR3 has 15 amino acids. The ends lost 7 bases at V and 3 bases at J; junction bases unmatched: 9. The DNA of the CDR3 is TGTGCCAGCACACTACGGACTAGCGGAGACTACGAGCAGTACTTC. It yields the protein CASTLRTSGDYEQYF. The whole variable domain, remainder taken from reference TRBV7-9 and TRBJ2-7, is DTGVSQNPRHKITKRGQNVTFRCDPISEHNRLYWYRQTLGQGPEFLTYFQNEAQLEKSRLLSDRFSAERPKGSFSTLEIQRTEQGDSAMYLCASTLRTSGDYEQYFGPGTRLTVT.

The chain links TRBV2 to TRBJ2-7; TRBD1 matches at 7 bases. Germline CDR1 SNHLY, CDR2 FYNNEI. The CDR3 is 14 residues long. V lost 7 bases, J lost 2 bases, and 8 bases stayed unmatched. In nucleotides, the CDR3 is TGTGCCAGCAAGGGACAGCTACTAACCTACGAGCAGTACTTC. Its protein is CASKGQLLTYEQYF. Drawing the rest from reference TRBV2 and TRBJ2-7, the complete variable domain is EPEVTQTPSHQVTQMGQEVILRCVPISNHLYFYWYRQILGQKVEFLVSFYNNEISEKSEIFDDQFSVERPDGSNFTLKIRSTKLEDSAMYFCASKGQLLTYEQYFGPGTRLTVT.

The chain recombines TRBV5-1 with TRBJ1-1, with D perhaps TRBD1 (6 bases). Per germline, CDR1 SGHRS and CDR2 YFSETQ. This CDR3 has 15 amino acids. V shed 7 bases and J shed 1 base, with 17 bases lying between them. The CDR3 loop reads CASRLGGRGNTEAFF. The CDR3 nucleotides are TGCGCCAGCCGGCTGGGGGGGCGCGGGAACACTGAAGCTTTCTTT.

The rearrangement uses TRBV6-5 and TRBJ2-7; the D gene is possibly TRBD2 (6 bases). The CDR3 consists of 14 residues. The germline gives CDR1 MNHEY, CDR2 SVGAGI. The V end was cut by 6 bases, the J end by 0 bases, with 12 bases between. The CDR3 here is CASRPGSGSYEQYF. The DNA of the CDR3 is TGTGCCAGCAGGCCCGGGAGCGGCTCCTACGAGCAGTACTTC.

The V call is TRBV13, the J call TRBJ2-1, with TRBD2 identical over 9 bases. Looked up from germline, CDR1 is PRHDT and CDR2 is FYEKMQ (reference sequence). There are 16 residues in the CDR3. V lost 4 bases, J lost 7 bases, and 11 bases stayed unmatched. The CDR3 DNA is TGTGCCAGCAGCTCGAACTATGCGGGGGGGGGTAATGAGCAGTTCTTC. It is translated as CASSSNYAGGGNEQFF.

The chain has TRBV6-1 and TRBJ1-2; D is ambiguous. Trimming cost V 5 bases and J 4 bases, with 14 bases left between them. The CDR3 sequence is 14 residues long. The germline CDR1 and CDR2 sequences are MNHNS and SASEGT. CDR3 bases: TGTGCCAGCAGTCCGACGGGTGCAGGCTATGGCTACACCTTC. Translation: CASSPTGAGYGYTF.

The chain is built from TRBV28 and TRBJ2-7; no firm D call. The CDR3 covers 16 residues. Germline CDR1 reads MDHEN; CDR2 reads SYDVKM. Trimming cost V 2 bases and J 0 bases, with 14 bases left between them. Written as DNA, the CDR3 is TGTGCCAGCAGTTTACCACCCAGGCCGAGCTCCTACGAGCAGTACTTC. The encoded protein is CASSLPPRPSSYEQYF.

CDR3 in amino acids: CASSQGRLAGELFF. The CDR3 DNA sequence: TGTGCCAGCAGCCAAGGGCGGTTGGCCGGGGAGCTGTTTTTT. The chain recombines TRBV14 with TRBJ2-2, with unresolved D. The germline V gene encodes CDR1 SGHDN and CDR2 FVKESK. The CDR3 is 14 amino acids. The V end lost 1 base, the J end lost 6 bases, and 9 bases lay between the germline ends.

The CDR3 here is CASSSAGSYGYTF. The DNA of the CDR3 is TGTGCCAGCAGTTCCGCAGGGTCGTATGGCTACACCTTC. V is TRBV28 and J is TRBJ1-2; D possibly corresponds to TRBD1 (5 bases). The CDR3 spans 13 residues. Trimming removed 4 bases at V and 5 bases at J, with 11 bases between. Germline V gene data show CDR1 as MDHEN and CDR2 as SYDVKM.

J is TRBJ2-1 and V is TRBV6-6; 7 nucleotides line up with TRBD1. Germline V gene lookup returns CDR1 MNHNY and CDR2 SVGAGI (reference sequence). CDR3 length: 15 residues. Unmatched junction bases numbered 5, after V lost 6 bases and J lost 0 bases. CDR3 in amino acids: CASRRQGNSYNEQFF. CDR3 sequence (DNA): TGTGCCAGCAGGAGACAGGGCAACTCCTACAATGAGCAGTTCTTC.

V is TRBV4-2 and J is TRBJ1-1, with D possibly being TRBD1 (5 bases). Trimming shortened V by 0 bases and J by 4 bases, and 9 bases separated the two germline ends. CDR3 size: 14 residues. The germline V gene encodes CDR1 LGHNA and CDR2 YNFKEQ. The CDR3 loop is CASSQEGDRTEAFF. Written as DNA, the CDR3 is TGTGCCAGCAGCCAAGAGGGGGACCGCACTGAAGCTTTCTTT.

V gene TRBV4-2 combines with J gene TRBJ2-6, with D possibly called TRBD1 or TRBD2 (5 bases each). The length of the CDR3 is 18 residues. V was shortened by 0 bases and J by 0 bases, with 12 bases between the two germline ends. CDR1 is LGHNA, CDR2 YNFKEQ, per germline. Here the CDR3 reads CASSQDGGWLSGANVLTF. CDR3 DNA: TGTGCCAGCAGCCAAGATGGGGGTTGGCTCTCTGGGGCCAACGTCCTGACTTTC.

The sample holds a few counts of this clone. V and J are TRBV15 and TRBJ1-2, with D possibly matching TRBD1 (6 bases). CDR3 size: 14 residues. Trimming removed 0 bases from V and 6 bases from J, with 11 bases in between. Germline V CDR1 and CDR2: LNHNV, YYDKDF (reference sequence). The CDR3 DNA follows: TGTGCCACCAGCAGAGATCGGAGACAGGATGGCTACACCTTC. This gives the protein CATSRDRRQDGYTF. Variable domain in full (rest from reference TRBV15 and TRBJ1-2): DAMVIQNPRYQVTQFGKPVTLSCSQTLNHNVMYWYQQKSSQAPKLLFHYYDKDFNNEADTPDNFQSRRPNTSFCFLDIRSPGLGDTAMYLCATSRDRRQDGYTFGSGTRLTVV.

The chain joins TRBV5-1 to TRBJ1-5, with no clear D. V lost 0 bases and J lost 2, with 3 bases in between. Germline V gives CDR1 SGHRS, CDR2 YFSETQ. CDR3 length: 13 residues. CDR3 residues: CASSLDGNQPQHF. CDR3 in DNA: TGCGCCAGCAGCTTGGATGGCAATCAGCCCCAGCATTTT.

The chain joins TRBV11-2 to TRBJ2-1; no firm D call. The CDR3 spans 13 residues. Germline V gene data show CDR1 as SGHAT and CDR2 as FQNNGV. V dropped 5 bases and J dropped 9 bases, with 14 bases sitting between them. The CDR3 loop reads CASSQAEHAEQFF. CDR3 DNA: TGTGCCAGCAGCCAAGCCGAGCACGCTGAGCAGTTCTTC.

V gene TRBV29-1 combines with J gene TRBJ2-3; 10 bases agree with TRBD2. Per the germline V gene, CDR1 is SQVTM and CDR2 is ANQGSEA. Unmatched junction bases numbered 10, after V lost 1 base and J lost 6 bases. The CDR3 extends over 16 amino acids. The CDR3: CSVEGGEREGRDTQYF. The CDR3 DNA sequence: TGCAGCGTTGAAGGTGGCGAGCGGGAGGGCCGGGATACGCAGTATTTT.

The chain joins TRBV6-5 to TRBJ2-5, with 7 bases fitting TRBD1. The CDR3 is 13 amino acids. Germline loops: CDR1 MNHEY, CDR2 SVGAGI. The junction had 6 bases not matched to a gene; V was cut back by 5 bases and J by 6 bases. The CDR3 is CASSKERGQTQYF. CDR3 coding DNA: TGTGCCAGCAGTAAAGAAAGGGGGCAGACCCAGTACTTC.

The chain is built from TRBV7-9 and TRBJ1-4; 8 bases match TRBD1. The CDR3 runs to 15 residues. Germline V CDR1 and CDR2: SEHNR, FQNEAQ (reference sequence). V shed 5 bases and J 8 bases; nucleotides not matched to a gene: 10. The CDR3 protein is CASSLRYRGGEKLFF. CDR3 DNA sequence: TGTGCCAGCAGCCTACGATACAGGGGGGGGGAAAAACTGTTTTTT.